The source of this T cell receptor beta chain is a study of memory CD4+ T cells and cytomegalovirus serostatus. Findings and limits, study-wide: The CMV-associated TCR signature appears largely within the CD4+ memory repertoire.

The sort gate was single viable CD3+CD4+CD8-CD45RO+ cells for memory CD4+ T cells. CD4+ T cells were isolated by positive magnetic selection. About this clone: Its target is unknown.

The CDR3 has 16 residues. Per the germline V gene, CDR1 is SGDLS and CDR2 is YYNGEE. V shed 0 bases and J shed 2 bases, with 14 bases lying between them. In the original analysis: After removing out-of-frame reads, millions of distinct TCRbeta sequences remained. The method was immunoSEQ multiplex PCR; TCRdb's version includes in-frame clones alone and lacks a portion of them. V, J and clone size are those of that table, while D and trimming were read from the DNA. The table shows tens of thousands of clones, with about 78% occurring only once. This chain connects TRBV9 to TRBJ1-2, with TRBD1 as a possible D gene (5 bases). The TCR originated in an adult in good health and CMV-seronegative. The sequencing input was memory CD4+ T cells from blood. CDR3 residues: CASSVDSGRGNYGYTF. The CDR3 coding sequence is TGTGCCAGCAGCGTAGATTCAGGGAGGGGAAACTATGGCTACACCTTC.